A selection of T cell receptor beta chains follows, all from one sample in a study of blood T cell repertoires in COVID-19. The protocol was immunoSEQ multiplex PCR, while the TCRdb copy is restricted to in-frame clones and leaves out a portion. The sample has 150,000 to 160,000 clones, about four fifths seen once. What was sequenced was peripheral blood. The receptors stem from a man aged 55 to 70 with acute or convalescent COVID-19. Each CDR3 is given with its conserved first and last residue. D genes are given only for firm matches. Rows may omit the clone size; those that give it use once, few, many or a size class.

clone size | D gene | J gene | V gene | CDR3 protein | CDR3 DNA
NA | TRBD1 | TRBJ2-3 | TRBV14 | CASSQDYRGDTQYF | TGTGCCAGCAGCCAAGATTACAGGGGAGATACGCAGTATTTT
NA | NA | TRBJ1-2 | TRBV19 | CASSDGLRGYGYTF | TGTGCCAGTAGTGATGGGCTTCGGGGCTATGGCTACACCTTC
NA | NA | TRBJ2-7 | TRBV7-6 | CASSQDSPLVSHEQYF | TGTGCCAGCAGCCAGGACAGCCCCTTGGTGTCACACGAGCAGTACTTC
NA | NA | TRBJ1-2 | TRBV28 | CASNTANYGYTF | TGTGCCAGCAACACAGCTAACTATGGCTACACCTTC
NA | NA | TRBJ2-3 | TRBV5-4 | CASRVGDTQYF | TGTGCCAGCAGGGTCGGTGATACGCAGTATTTT
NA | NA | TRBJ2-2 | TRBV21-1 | CASNPGPGAGELFF | TGTGCCAGCAATCCGGGCCCAGGGGCCGGGGAGCTGTTTTTT
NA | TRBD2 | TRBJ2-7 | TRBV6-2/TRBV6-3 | CASSYGAGVYEQYF | TGTGCCAGCAGTTACGGGGCGGGGGTGTACGAGCAGTACTTC
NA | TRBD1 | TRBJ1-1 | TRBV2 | CAAGTGALNTEAFF | TGTGCCGCGGGGACAGGGGCCCTGAACACTGAAGCTTTCTTT
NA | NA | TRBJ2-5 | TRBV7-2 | CASSLVGGQETQYF | TGTGCCAGCAGCTTAGTAGGGGGCCAAGAGACCCAGTACTTC
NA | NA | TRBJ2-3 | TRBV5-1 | CASSLDLASPPGTDTQYF | TGCGCCAGCAGCTTGGATTTGGCTAGCCCTCCGGGCACAGATACGCAGTATTTT
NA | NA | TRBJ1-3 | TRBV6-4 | CASIYRGGSGNTIYF | TGTGCCAGCATCTACCGGGGGGGCTCTGGAAACACCATATATTTT
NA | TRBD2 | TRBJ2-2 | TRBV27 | CASSLGGLAGPTGELFF | TGTGCCAGCAGTTTGGGGGGACTAGCGGGACCCACCGGGGAGCTGTTTTTT
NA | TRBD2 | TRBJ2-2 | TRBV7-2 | CASSPPGGDTGELFF | TGTGCCAGCAGCCCCCCGGGAGGGGACACCGGGGAGCTGTTTTTT
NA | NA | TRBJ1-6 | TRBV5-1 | CASRQNNSPLHF | TGCGCCAGCAGACAGAACAATTCACCCCTCCACTTT
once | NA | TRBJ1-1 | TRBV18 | CASSPNREVAEAFF | TGTGCCAGCTCACCCAACAGGGAAGTAGCTGAAGCTTTCTTT
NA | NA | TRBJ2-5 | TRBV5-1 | CASRAGAETQYF | TGCGCCAGCAGGGCGGGCGCGGAGACCCAGTACTTC
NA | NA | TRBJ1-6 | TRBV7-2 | CASSPDSRNSPLHF | TGTGCCAGCAGCCCCGACAGCCGAAATTCACCCCTCCACTTT
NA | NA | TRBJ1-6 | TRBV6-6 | CASSYGSTYNNSPLHF | TGTGCCAGCAGTTACGGGAGCACTTACAATAATTCACCCCTCCACTTT
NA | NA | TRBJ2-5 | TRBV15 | CATSRGTGEETQYF | TGTGCCACCAGCAGAGGAACGGGAGAAGAGACCCAGTACTTC
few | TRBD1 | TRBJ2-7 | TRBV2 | CASSEGTGFSEQYF | TGTGCCAGCAGTGAAGGGACAGGGTTCTCCGAGCAGTACTTC
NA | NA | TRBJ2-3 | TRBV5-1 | CASSLDGISTDTQYF | TGCGCCAGCAGCTTGGACGGGATCAGCACAGATACGCAGTATTTT
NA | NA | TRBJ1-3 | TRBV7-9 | CASSLAGSGNTIYF | TGTGCCAGCAGCTTAGCGGGCAGTGGAAACACCATATATTTT
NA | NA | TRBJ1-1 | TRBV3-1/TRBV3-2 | CASSQVEGPGGTEAFF | TGTGCCAGCAGCCAGGTCGAAGGTCCGGGGGGCACTGAAGCTTTCTTT
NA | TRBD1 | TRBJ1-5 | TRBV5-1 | CASSSGTGPPQPQHF | TGCGCCAGCAGCTCCGGGACAGGGCCGCCCCAGCCCCAGCATTTT
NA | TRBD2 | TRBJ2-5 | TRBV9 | CASSVRAGGRETQYF | TGTGCCAGCAGCGTCAGAGCGGGGGGGCGTGAGACCCAGTACTTC
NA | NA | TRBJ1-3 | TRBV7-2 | CASSFFLLGAGNTIYF | TGTGCCAGCAGCTTCTTTCTCTTAGGGGCTGGAAACACCATATATTTT
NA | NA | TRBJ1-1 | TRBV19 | CASTQNWQGATEAFF | TGTGCCAGTACCCAAAACTGGCAGGGCGCCACTGAAGCTTTCTTT
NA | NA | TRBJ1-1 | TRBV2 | CASSSQGRTEAFF | TGTGCCAGCAGCTCTCAGGGCAGAACTGAAGCTTTCTTT
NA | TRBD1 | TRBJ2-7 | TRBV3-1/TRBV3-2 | CASSRRWGQGVYEQYF | TGTGCCAGCAGCCGCCGGTGGGGACAGGGGGTTTACGAGCAGTACTTC